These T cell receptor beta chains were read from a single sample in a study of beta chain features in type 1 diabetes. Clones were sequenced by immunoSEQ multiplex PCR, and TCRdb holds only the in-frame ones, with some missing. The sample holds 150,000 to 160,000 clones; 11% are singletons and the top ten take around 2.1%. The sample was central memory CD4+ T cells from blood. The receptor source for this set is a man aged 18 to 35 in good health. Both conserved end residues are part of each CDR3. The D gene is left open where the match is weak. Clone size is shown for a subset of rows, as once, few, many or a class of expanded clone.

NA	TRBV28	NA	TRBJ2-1	TGTGCCAGCAGTTTTTACGGGGGAACAGGTCCGGAAACGTTCTTC	CASSFYGGTGPETFF
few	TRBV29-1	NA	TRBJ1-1	TGCAGCGTTGCCACGGGCCCTGAAGCTTTCTTT	CSVATGPEAFF
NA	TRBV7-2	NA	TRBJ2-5	TGTGCCAGCAGGAGAGAGCAAGAGACCCAGTACTTC	CASRREQETQYF
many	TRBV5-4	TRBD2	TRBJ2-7	TGTGCCAGCAGCTTGGCTGGGGGGGCCTACGAGCAGTACTTC	CASSLAGGAYEQYF
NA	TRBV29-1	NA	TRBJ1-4	TGCAGCGTTGTTCAGGGAACCACTAATGAAAAACTGTTTTTT	CSVVQGTTNEKLFF
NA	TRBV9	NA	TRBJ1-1	TGTGCCAGCAGCGTAGTATTGGGGATCACTGAAGCTTTCTTT	CASSVVLGITEAFF
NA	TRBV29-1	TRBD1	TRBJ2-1	TGCAGCGTTTCTAGACAGGGGTCACTCTCCTACAATGAGCAGTTCTTC	CSVSRQGSLSYNEQFF
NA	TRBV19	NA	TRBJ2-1	TGTGCCAGTAGGAGACAGGTCCCAAGGATTCGCAATGAGCAGTTCTTC	CASRRQVPRIRNEQFF
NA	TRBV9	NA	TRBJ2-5	TGTGCCAGCAGCGAGGCCCCTTTGTCCGGGGCCCAAGAGACCCAGTACTTC	CASSEAPLSGAQETQYF
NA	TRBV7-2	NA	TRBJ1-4	TGTGCCAGCAGCTTAGACAGGGTTGGTGAAAAACTGTTTTTT	CASSLDRVGEKLFF
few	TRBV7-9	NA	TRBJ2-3	TGTGCCAGCAGCTTAGCGGTTTCGACGCAGTATTTT	CASSLAVSTQYF
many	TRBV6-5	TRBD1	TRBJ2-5	TGTGCCAGCAGGGAGACAGGGTTGACCCAGTACTTC	CASRETGLTQYF
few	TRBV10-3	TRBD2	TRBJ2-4	TGTGCCATCAGTGGTAGCGGGGGGGCTGGGAACATTCAGTACTTC	CAISGSGGAGNIQYF
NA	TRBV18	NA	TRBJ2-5	TGTGCCAGCTCACCACCGGGACTGGCAGAGACCCAGTACTTC	CASSPPGLAETQYF
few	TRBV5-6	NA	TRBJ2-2	TGTGCCAGCTCTCCGCGGGGGCTCGGCGGGGAGCTGTTTTTT	CASSPRGLGGELFF
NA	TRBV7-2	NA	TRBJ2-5	TGTGCCAGCAGCTTAAGACGTACGGGGAAAGAGACCCAGTACTTC	CASSLRRTGKETQYF
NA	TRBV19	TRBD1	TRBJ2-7	TGTGCCGTCGGGACAGGGACCAACGAGCAGTACTTC	CAVGTGTNEQYF
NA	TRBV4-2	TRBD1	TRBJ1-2	TGTGCCAGCAGCCAGCCGGGACAGGGTGGCTACACCTTC	CASSQPGQGGYTF
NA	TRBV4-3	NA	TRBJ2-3	TGCGCCAGCAGCCAAGCTGCAAGAGGGAACACAGATACGCAGTATTTT	CASSQAARGNTDTQYF
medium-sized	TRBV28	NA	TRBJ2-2	TGTGCCACCTTGGGTACCGGGGAGCTGTTTTTT	CATLGTGELFF
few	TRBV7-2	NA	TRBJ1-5	TGTGCCAGCAGCTTTATTTCGGGGCTGAATCAGCCCCAGCATTTT	CASSFISGLNQPQHF
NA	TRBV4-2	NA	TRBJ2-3	TGTGCCAGCAGCCAGGACGGGAGTGGCACAGATACGCAGTATTTT	CASSQDGSGTDTQYF
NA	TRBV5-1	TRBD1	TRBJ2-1	TGCGCCAGCAGCTTGGGAGGGGGCGCTTACAATGAGCAGTTCTTC	CASSLGGGAYNEQFF
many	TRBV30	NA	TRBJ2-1	TGTGCCTGGAGTGGGGGGATCTACAATGAGCAGTTCTTC	CAWSGGIYNEQFF
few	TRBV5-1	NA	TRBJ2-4	TGCGCCAGCAGCTTGGAATTTCTAGCCAAAAACATTCAGTACTTC	CASSLEFLAKNIQYF
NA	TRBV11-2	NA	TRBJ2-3	TGTGCCAGCAGCTACCTTGGAGATACGCAGTATTTT	CASSYLGDTQYF
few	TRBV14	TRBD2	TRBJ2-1	TGTGCCAGCAGCCAAGATGCACTAGCGGGGGGGCTCGATGAGCAGTTCTTC	CASSQDALAGGLDEQFF
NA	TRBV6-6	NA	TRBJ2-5	TGTGCCAGCAGCGCCCGGGACTACCAAGAGACCCAGTACTTC	CASSARDYQETQYF
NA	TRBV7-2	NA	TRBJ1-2	TGTGCCAGCAGCCGACCGGGACAAACCTATGGCTACACCTTC	CASSRPGQTYGYTF
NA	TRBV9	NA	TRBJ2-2	TGTGCCAGCAGCGGAGGACGAAACGCGAACACCGGGGAGCTGTTTTTT	CASSGGRNANTGELFF
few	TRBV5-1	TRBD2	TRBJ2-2	TGCGCCAGCAGCCTTAGCGGGAGGGACACCGGGGAGCTGTTTTTT	CASSLSGRDTGELFF
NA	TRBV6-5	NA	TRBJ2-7	TGTGCCAGCAGTTATGCTAGTGGGGCCGCCGAGCAGTACTTC	CASSYASGAAEQYF
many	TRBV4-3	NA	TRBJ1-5	TGCGCCAGCAGCCAAGATCATGGGACGCTGTACAATCAGCCCCAGCATTTT	CASSQDHGTLYNQPQHF
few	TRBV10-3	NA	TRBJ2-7	TGTGCCATCACTGGTTCCATGAGCTACGAGCAGTACTTC	CAITGSMSYEQYF
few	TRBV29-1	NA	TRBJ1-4	TGCAGCGGGCTGACCGGGGCTAATGAAAAACTGTTTTTT	CSGLTGANEKLFF
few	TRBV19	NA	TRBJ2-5	TGTGCCAGTAGTAAGGGGGTACGAGAGACCCAGTACTTC	CASSKGVRETQYF
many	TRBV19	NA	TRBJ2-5	TGTGCCAGTAGTACAGCGACAGGACGAGAGACCCAGTACTTC	CASSTATGRETQYF
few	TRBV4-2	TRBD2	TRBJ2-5	TGTGCCAGCAGCCAAGATAGGAGGTCTAGCGGGGAGACCCAGTACTTC	CASSQDRRSSGETQYF
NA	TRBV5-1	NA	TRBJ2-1	TGCGCCAGCAGAGGGGTGCGTAAGGACAATGAGCAGTTCTTC	CASRGVRKDNEQFF
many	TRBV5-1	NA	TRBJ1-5	TGCGCCAGCAGCTTGGATGGTGGGAATCAGCCCCAGCATTTT	CASSLDGGNQPQHF
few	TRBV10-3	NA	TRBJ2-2	TGTGCCAGCAGTCATGACTATACCGGGGAGCTGTTTTTT	CASSHDYTGELFF
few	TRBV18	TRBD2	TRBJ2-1	TGTGCCAGCTCACCCCAAGCTAGCGGGGCCTACAATGAGCAGTTCTTC	CASSPQASGAYNEQFF
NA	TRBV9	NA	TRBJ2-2	TGTGCCAGCAGCGTAGGATTGGGACGCCTCAGGCCGAACACCGGGGAGCTGTTTTTT	CASSVGLGRLRPNTGELFF
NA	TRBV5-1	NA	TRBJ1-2	TGCGCCAGCAGCTTGGGCCCCGACAGAAGGGGATATGGCTACACCTTC	CASSLGPDRRGYGYTF
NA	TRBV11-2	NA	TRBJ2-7	TGTGCCAGCAGCCTGGACTACAACTACGAGCAGTACTTC	CASSLDYNYEQYF
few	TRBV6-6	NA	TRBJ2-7	TGTGCCAGCAGCCGCGGCTCCTACGAGCAGTACTTC	CASSRGSYEQYF
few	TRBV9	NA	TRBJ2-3	TGTGCCAGCAGCGTAGACCCTACTTCCACAGATACGCAGTATTTT	CASSVDPTSTDTQYF
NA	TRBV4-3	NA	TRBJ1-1	TGCGCCAGCAGCCAAGATGGGGCGGTGAACACTGAAGCTTTCTTT	CASSQDGAVNTEAFF
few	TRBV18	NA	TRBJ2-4	TGTGCCAGCTCACCACCAGGTGCAGGGGCCAAAAACATTCAGTACTTC	CASSPPGAGAKNIQYF
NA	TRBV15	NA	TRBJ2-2	TGTGCCACCAGCCTTGGTCGGGGGGAGCTGTTTTTT	CATSLGRGELFF
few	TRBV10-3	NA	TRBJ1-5	TGTGCCATCAGGGACACAGAGAGCAATCAGCCCCAGCATTTT	CAIRDTESNQPQHF
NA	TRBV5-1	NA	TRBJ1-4	TGCGCCAGCAGCTTGATCCCTTCAACTAATGAAAAACTGTTTTTT	CASSLIPSTNEKLFF